This T cell receptor (beta chain) is drawn from a study of cytomegalovirus exposure and HLA in healthy donors. Overall study: Of some 400 genotyped donors, 81% grouped in the Caucasian-associated ancestry cluster. Study-wide findings and caveats: Reported performance of the classifier showed diagnosis of cytomegalovirus status with high specificity and sensitivity. Under in vitro conditions, three CMV-associated chains were confirmed as specific for CMV antigens. Earlier analysis yielded a pattern in which most TCR beta V segments were productive about 90% or about 30% of the time.

PCR employed 60 Vbeta and 13 Jbeta primers. Libraries were prepared by immunoSEQ multiplex PCR; TCRdb keeps only in-frame clonotypes and omits some of them. Counted here are 85,000 to 130,000 clones, 65% to 75% occurring once; the ten biggest clones make up approximately 4.3%. As to this clone: Its antigen is undetermined.

This CDR3 has 18 residues. V shed 3 bases, J shed 0 bases, and the junction held 11 bases outside the gene matches. Germline CDR1 is KGHSH and CDR2 is LQKENI. The chain links TRBV18 to TRBJ2-1; 7 bases map to TRBD1. This clonotype was obtained from a woman aged 18 to 35 in good health and CMV-seropositive. The sequencing sample was made of PBMCs. As DNA, the CDR3 is TGTGCCAGCTCACCCCGAGGACAGGTCCGGGGCTCCTACAATGAGCAGTTCTTC. Its protein product is CASSPRGQVRGSYNEQFF. The full variable domain, completed using reference TRBV18 and TRBJ2-1, is NAGVMQNPRHLVRRRGQEARLRCSPMKGHSHVYWYRQLPEEGLKFMVYLQKENIIDESGMPKERFSAEFPKEGPSILRIQQVVRGDSAAYFCASSPRGQVRGSYNEQFFGPGTRLTVL.